A selection of T cell receptor beta chains follows, all from one sample in a study of blood T cell repertoires in COVID-19. Method: immunoSEQ multiplex PCR; TCRdb's copy keeps in-frame clones and lacks some. This sample has roughly 120,000 clones, with approximately 84% found just once. The sequencing input was peripheral blood. Source of these receptors: a man aged 65 to 85 with active or convalescent COVID-19. CDR3s include the opening cysteine and the closing phenylalanine or tryptophan. The D gene is left open where the match is weak. Some rows mark clone size as missing; the rest say once, few, many or name a class of expanded clone.

j_call	d_call	clone_size	v_call	cdr3_aa	cdr3_nt
TRBJ2-7	-	-	TRBV11-3	CASSLLRRNEQYF	TGTGCCAGCAGCTTATTACGCAGGAACGAGCAGTACTTC
TRBJ2-4	TRBD1	-	TRBV28	CASSRQGQNIQYF	TGTGCCAGCAGCCGACAGGGGCAAAACATTCAGTACTTC
TRBJ1-2	TRBD1	-	TRBV5-1	CASSFGTGGTYGYTF	TGCGCCAGCAGCTTCGGGACAGGGGGCACCTATGGCTACACCTTC
TRBJ1-3	-	-	TRBV19	CASSDAGHGNTIYF	TGTGCCAGCTCCGACGCGGGGCATGGAAACACCATATATTTT
TRBJ1-6	TRBD1	-	TRBV27	CASSFLDRAYNSPLHF	TGTGCCAGCAGTTTCCTGGACAGGGCATATAATTCACCCCTCCACTTT
TRBJ1-2	-	once	TRBV11-2	CASSLDPTYYGYTF	TGTGCCAGCAGCTTAGATCCTACCTATTATGGCTACACCTTC
TRBJ1-1	TRBD1	once	TRBV28	CASRYTGEFTEAFF	TGTGCCAGCAGATATACAGGGGAGTTTACTGAAGCTTTCTTT
TRBJ1-2	TRBD1	-	TRBV7-8	CASSLRQGAGYTF	TGTGCCAGCAGCTTAAGGCAGGGGGCTGGCTACACCTTC
TRBJ2-7	TRBD2	-	TRBV7-9	CASSSGLGLAGVGNYEQYF	TGTGCCAGCAGCTCGGGTTTGGGACTAGCGGGAGTTGGGAACTACGAGCAGTACTTC
TRBJ2-1	TRBD1	-	TRBV19	CASSPRQGQEYNEQFF	TGTGCCAGTAGCCCACGCCAAGGACAGGAGTACAATGAGCAGTTCTTC
TRBJ2-4	-	-	TRBV28	CASSGQGIAKNIQYF	TGTGCCAGCAGCGGGCAGGGAATAGCCAAAAACATTCAGTACTTC
TRBJ1-1	-	-	TRBV11-3	CASSLGRGHLSTEAFF	TGTGCCAGCAGCTTAGGTAGGGGCCATCTGAGCACTGAAGCTTTCTTT
TRBJ1-1	-	-	TRBV25-1	CASSGGTRQNTEAFF	TGTGCCAGCAGTGGAGGTACTAGGCAAAACACTGAAGCTTTCTTT
TRBJ2-1	TRBD2	-	TRBV9	CASSVDGLAFNEQFF	TGTGCCAGCAGCGTAGATGGACTAGCGTTTAATGAGCAGTTCTTC
TRBJ1-5	TRBD1	-	TRBV29-1	CSVGQGNNQPQHF	TGCAGCGTGGGACAGGGTAACAATCAGCCCCAGCATTTT
TRBJ1-1	-	once	TRBV5-4	CASSSDTKSTEAFF	TGTGCCAGCAGCTCGGACACCAAGAGCACTGAAGCTTTCTTT
TRBJ1-4	TRBD1	-	TRBV28	CASSLGGQGGEKLFF	TGTGCCAGCAGTTTAGGTGGACAGGGGGGTGAAAAACTGTTTTTT
TRBJ2-5	TRBD2	-	TRBV29-1	CSVDAGGETQYF	TGCAGCGTTGATGCGGGAGGAGAGACCCAGTACTTC
TRBJ1-2	-	-	TRBV10-3	CATSSTGPAYGYTF	TGTGCCACCTCCTCGACAGGCCCCGCTTATGGCTACACCTTC
TRBJ1-2	-	-	TRBV27	CASRKPGGAFGYTF	TGTGCCAGCAGGAAACCGGGAGGGGCTTTTGGCTACACCTTC
TRBJ1-1	-	-	TRBV11-2	CASSLQSTEAFF	TGTGCCAGCAGCTTACAATCCACTGAAGCTTTCTTT
TRBJ1-1	-	-	TRBV4-3	CASSRSAVRNTEAFF	TGCGCCAGCAGCCGAAGTGCCGTTAGGAACACTGAAGCTTTCTTT